Below, 27 T cell receptor beta chains from the same sample are listed, as sequenced in a study of graft-versus-host responses after intestinal transplantation. The antigens of these receptors remain unknown. Generated by immunoSEQ multiplex PCR, the TCRdb table keeps only in-frame clones and is missing some. The sample has approximately 82,000 clones, 91% seen once; the top ten hold over 0.08%. The sequencing here drew on unstimulated CD4+ T cells sorted from spleen or lymph node cells, taken before intestinal transplant. These receptors were collected from a human donor who received an intestinal transplant.

This chain links TRBV7-2 with TRBJ1-1; no clear D gene. Germline V gives CDR1 SGHTA, CDR2 FQGNSA. V shed 6 bases and J shed 2 bases, with 10 bases lying between them. The CDR3 totals 13 residues. The CDR3 is CASRPNRNTEAFF. DNA of the CDR3: TGTGCCAGCAGGCCCAATAGAAACACTGAAGCTTTCTTT.

The chain links TRBV25-1 to TRBJ1-3; D is unclear. The ends were cut back, 1 base at V and 5 bases at J, with 12 bases in the middle. Per germline, CDR1 MGHDK and CDR2 SYGVNS. The CDR3 is 15 residues long. The CDR3 is CASSELPLERNTIYF. The CDR3 region has the DNA TGTGCCAGCAGTGAATTACCCTTGGAGAGAAACACCATATATTTT.

The V and J genes are TRBV7-2 and TRBJ2-7; 8 nucleotides agree with TRBD1. This CDR3 region has 16 residues. Germline assignment: CDR1 SGHTA and CDR2 FQGNSA. Losses at the gene ends were 5 bases for V and 0 bases for J; bases not matched to a gene: 9. In DNA, the CDR3 is TGTGCCAGCAGCGCGAGACAGGGGACGAGCTCCTACGAGCAGTACTTC. Its protein is CASSARQGTSSYEQYF.

The rearrangement uses TRBV19 and TRBJ1-2, with 10 bases identical to TRBD1. With V trimmed by 2 bases and J by 0 bases, 3 bases remained unmatched. CDR1 and CDR2 (germline): LNHDA, SQIVND (reference sequence). The CDR3 covers 16 residues. CDR3 nucleotide sequence: TGTGCCAGTAGTATACGGACAGGGGGGTCTAACTATGGCTACACCTTC. It is translated as CASSIRTGGSNYGYTF.

The genes are TRBV5-1 and TRBJ2-7, with 9 bases fitting TRBD2. J gave up 4 bases and V 1 base, and 6 bases lay outside the gene matches. This CDR3 region has 15 residues. Per germline, CDR1 SGHRS and CDR2 YFSETQ. CDR3 sequence reads: CASSLNALAGYEQYF. Here the CDR3 DNA reads TGCGCCAGCAGCTTGAATGCACTAGCGGGTTACGAGCAGTACTTC.

This clone was observed once. The chain has TRBV7-2 and TRBJ2-1; weak D call: TRBD1 (5 bases). This CDR3 is 12 amino acids long. V lost 5 bases and J lost 6, with 8 bases in between. Germline V gene sequence: CDR1 SGHTA, CDR2 FQGNSA. The CDR3 nucleotides read TGTGCCAGCAGCACTACAGGCAATGAGCAGTTCTTC. Translation gives CASSTTGNEQFF.

CDR3 DNA: TGTGCCAGCAGCCGGACTAGCGGGGCCGCCCGGGAGACCCAGTACTTC. Translating gives CASSRTSGAARETQYF. The V and J genes are TRBV5-6 and TRBJ2-5; 12 bases agree with TRBD2. Trimming cost V 4 bases and J 5 bases; bases outside gene matches: 9. The germline V gene has CDR1 SGHDT and CDR2 YYEEEE. This CDR3 has 16 residues.

V and J are TRBV7-2 and TRBJ2-1; 7 positions match TRBD2. J lost 5 bases, V lost 2 bases, and 9 bases had no gene match. Germline V gene lookup returns CDR1 SGHTA and CDR2 FQGNSA. The CDR3 contains 16 residues. CDR3 bases: TGTGCCAGCAGCTTAAATTGGGTGGGAGGGGACAATGAGCAGTTCTTC. Amino acids: CASSLNWVGGDNEQFF.

The chain carries TRBV6-6 and TRBJ1-2, with D possibly TRBD1 on 6 matching bases. V was pared by 2 bases and J by 12 bases, with 19 bases between. Looked up from germline, CDR1 is MNHNY and CDR2 is SVGAGI (reference sequence). The CDR3 runs to 14 residues. The CDR3 sequence: CASSYELQGKLDTF. CDR3 DNA: TGTGCCAGCAGTTACGAATTACAGGGCAAATTAGACACCTTC.

The chain carries TRBV6-6 and TRBJ1-3; no clear D. The CDR3 contains 13 residues. Germline lookup yields CDR1 MNHNY and CDR2 SVGAGI (reference sequence). V was clipped by 7 bases and J by 0 bases, with 7 bases between them. The DNA for the CDR3 is TGTGCCAGCACCCGGGGCTCTGGAAACACCATATATTTT. Protein sequence: CASTRGSGNTIYF.

The genes are TRBV11-2 and TRBJ2-1; D perhaps matches TRBD2 (6 bases). V was cut by 3 bases and J by 1 base, with 7 bases left in between. Looked up from germline, CDR1 is SGHAT and CDR2 is FQNNGV. The CDR3 sequence is 14 residues long. The CDR3 loop reads CASSFSGSYNEQFF. CDR3 DNA sequence: TGTGCCAGCAGCTTTAGCGGATCCTACAATGAGCAGTTCTTC. Filled out from reference TRBV11-2 and TRBJ2-1, the complete variable domain reads EAGVAQSPRYKIIEKRQSVAFWCNPISGHATLYWYQQILGQGPKLLIQFQNNGVVDDSQLPKDRFSAERLKGVDSTLKIQPAKLEDSAVYLCASSFSGSYNEQFFGPGTRLTVL.

The chain joins TRBV30 to TRBJ2-3; D possibly corresponds to TRBD2 (6 bases). In germline, CDR1 is GTSNPN, CDR2 SVGIG (reference sequence). The CDR3 has 16 residues. Trimming cost V 1 base and J 2 bases, with 16 bases left between them. The CDR3 DNA reads as TGTGCCTGGAGTGAGGGATGGGGAGGATTCACAGATACGCAGTATTTT. Its translation is CAWSEGWGGFTDTQYF.

V usage is TRBV28 and J usage is TRBJ2-7; the match to TRBD1 covers 10 bases. CDR3 length equals 14 residues. The trim removed 5 bases at V and 9 bases at J, leaving 10 bases unmatched. Germline V lookup: CDR1 MDHEN, CDR2 SYDVKM. For the CDR3, the DNA is TGTGCCAGCAGTCGCCGGGACAGGGGATTATGGCAGTACTTC. This sequence encodes CASSRRDRGLWQYF.

V and J are TRBV19 and TRBJ2-2; D unclear. The V gene's germline CDR1 is LNHDA and CDR2 SQIVND (reference sequence). The CDR3 is 12 amino acids. Between the trimmed V and J ends, which lost 1 base and 8 bases, there was a span of 5 bases. The CDR3: CASSIVLGELFF. In DNA form, the CDR3 reads TGTGCCAGTAGTATAGTCCTAGGGGAGCTGTTTTTT.

This clone was picked up one time. This chain uses TRBV7-2 with TRBJ1-5; 11 bases are a match to TRBD1. The CDR3 loop spans 15 amino acids. With V trimmed by 5 bases and J by 3 bases, 3 bases remained unmatched. From germline, CDR1 is SGHTA and CDR2 FQGNSA. The CDR3 loop is CASSPGQGANQPQHF. The CDR3 bases are TGTGCCAGCAGCCCCGGACAGGGGGCCAATCAGCCCCAGCATTTT.

This clone appeared once. The chain has TRBV5-1 and TRBJ2-1; 7 bases match TRBD1. In germline, CDR1 is SGHRS, CDR2 YFSETQ. The trim removed 1 base at V and 5 bases at J, leaving 6 bases unmatched. The CDR3 is made up of 15 amino acids. DNA of the CDR3: TGCGCCAGCAGCTTGAGGCAGGGGGTGAACAATGAGCAGTTCTTC. Protein sequence: CASSLRQGVNNEQFF.

This clone was counted once. The V and J genes are TRBV4-2 and TRBJ1-1; TRBD1 matches 7 bases. Trimming took 2 bases from V and 7 from J; bases not matched to a gene: 4. This CDR3 has 13 residues. Germline V gene data show CDR1 as LGHNA and CDR2 as YNFKEQ. CDR3 nucleotides: TGTGCCAGCAGCCAAAGGGGGCTCGATGAAGCTTTCTTT. Its protein product is CASSQRGLDEAFF.

The rearrangement joins TRBV27 to TRBJ2-7; 8 nucleotides match TRBD1. The germline gives CDR1 MNHEY, CDR2 SMNVEV (reference sequence). V was clipped by 6 bases and J by 4 bases; unmatched bases: 11. The CDR3 covers 15 residues. The DNA of the CDR3 is TGTGCCAGCAGCTTAGGACAGGGAGGTTTTTACGAGCAGTACTTC. Translating gives CASSLGQGGFYEQYF.

This chain connects TRBV4-1 to TRBJ2-1; D is ambiguous. Trimming removed 1 base at V and 6 bases at J, with 16 bases between. This CDR3 region has 16 residues. Germline CDR1 and CDR2: MGHRA and YSYEKL. The chain's CDR3 is CASSQVGFFRTNEQFF. CDR3 DNA sequence: TGCGCCAGCAGCCAAGTCGGTTTCTTCCGTACCAATGAGCAGTTCTTC.

This clone was detected once. The chain links TRBV6-1 to TRBJ2-7; a possible D gene is TRBD1 (7 bases). Trimming took off 6 bases at V and 1 base at J, with 10 bases between the two ends. The CDR3 is made up of 13 amino acids. Germline CDR1 is MNHNS and CDR2 is SASEGT. The CDR3 DNA follows: TGTGCCAGCAGGGCGGGACAGTCCTACGAGCAGTACTTC. This encodes CASRAGQSYEQYF.

The V gene is TRBV4-1, the J gene TRBJ1-1, with D unresolved. CDR1 is MGHRA, CDR2 YSYEKL, per germline. Trimming removed 1 base at V and 4 bases at J, with 13 bases between. The CDR3 runs 15 residues. CDR3 bases: TGCGCCAGCAGCCAAGCAGGCCAACAAACCACTGAAGCTTTCTTT. Encoded protein: CASSQAGQQTTEAFF.

This sequence joins TRBV18 and TRBJ1-2; the match to TRBD1 covers 7 bases. This CDR3 has 15 residues. V was pared by 3 bases and J by 2 bases, with 6 bases of the junction left unmatched. The germline V gene has CDR1 KGHSH and CDR2 LQKENI. The CDR3 DNA is TGTGCCAGCTCACCGTCGGGACAGCTAAACTATGGCTACACCTTC. Protein product: CASSPSGQLNYGYTF.

The rearrangement joins TRBV6-1 to TRBJ2-3; D may be TRBD2 (7 bases). V lost 3 bases to trimming and J lost 5 bases, with 18 bases between them. Germline V gene data show CDR1 as MNHNS and CDR2 as SASEGT. The CDR3 sequence is 16 residues long. In nucleotides, the CDR3 is TGTGCCAGCAGTGATTATAACGGGGGGCGCGAAGATACGCAGTATTTT. Protein: CASSDYNGGREDTQYF.

The chain couples TRBV6-5 to TRBJ2-3; D might be TRBD2 (5 bases). Trimming left V 6 bases short and J 3 bases short, with 13 bases between. CDR3 size: 14 residues. CDR1 is MNHEY, CDR2 SVGAGI, per germline. This CDR3 reads CASRLAQPTDTQYF. In DNA form, the CDR3 reads TGTGCCAGCAGGTTAGCGCAACCGACAGATACGCAGTATTTT.

The V gene is TRBV7-2, the J gene TRBJ2-7, with TRBD2 matching over 9 bases. CDR3 length equals 12 residues. Germline-derived CDR1 and CDR2 are SGHTA and FQGNSA. V lost 1 base to trimming and J lost 9 bases; unmatched junction nucleotides: 1. Here the CDR3 reads CASSLGGGGQYF. CDR3 coding DNA: TGTGCCAGCAGCTTAGGCGGGGGGGGGCAGTACTTC. The whole variable domain, remainder taken from reference TRBV7-2 and TRBJ2-7, is GAGVSQSPSNKVTEKGKDVELRCDPISGHTALYWYRQSLGQGLEFLIYFQGNSAPDKSGLPSDRFSAERTGGSVSTLTIQRTQQEDSAVYLCASSLGGGGQYFGPGTRLTVT.

This chain uses TRBV18 with TRBJ1-3; 8 bases line up with TRBD1. Germline assignment: CDR1 KGHSH and CDR2 LQKENI. The CDR3 runs to 16 residues. The V gene end was trimmed by 2 bases and the J gene end by 3 bases; junction bases not matched to a gene: 6. The CDR3 region has the DNA TGTGCCAGCTCACCAACCGGACAGGGCAGTGGAAACACCATATATTTT. This sequence encodes CASSPTGQGSGNTIYF.

The V gene is TRBV30, the J gene TRBJ2-5; 13 bases are a match to TRBD2. The CDR3 sequence is 16 residues long. Germline CDR1 GTSNPN, CDR2 SVGIG (reference sequence). The V segment lost 7 bases and the J segment 5 bases; nucleotides outside the gene matches: 13. The CDR3 spells CASTGTSGDVRETQYF. Here the CDR3 DNA reads TGTGCCTCCACAGGGACTAGCGGGGACGTCAGGGAGACCCAGTACTTC.